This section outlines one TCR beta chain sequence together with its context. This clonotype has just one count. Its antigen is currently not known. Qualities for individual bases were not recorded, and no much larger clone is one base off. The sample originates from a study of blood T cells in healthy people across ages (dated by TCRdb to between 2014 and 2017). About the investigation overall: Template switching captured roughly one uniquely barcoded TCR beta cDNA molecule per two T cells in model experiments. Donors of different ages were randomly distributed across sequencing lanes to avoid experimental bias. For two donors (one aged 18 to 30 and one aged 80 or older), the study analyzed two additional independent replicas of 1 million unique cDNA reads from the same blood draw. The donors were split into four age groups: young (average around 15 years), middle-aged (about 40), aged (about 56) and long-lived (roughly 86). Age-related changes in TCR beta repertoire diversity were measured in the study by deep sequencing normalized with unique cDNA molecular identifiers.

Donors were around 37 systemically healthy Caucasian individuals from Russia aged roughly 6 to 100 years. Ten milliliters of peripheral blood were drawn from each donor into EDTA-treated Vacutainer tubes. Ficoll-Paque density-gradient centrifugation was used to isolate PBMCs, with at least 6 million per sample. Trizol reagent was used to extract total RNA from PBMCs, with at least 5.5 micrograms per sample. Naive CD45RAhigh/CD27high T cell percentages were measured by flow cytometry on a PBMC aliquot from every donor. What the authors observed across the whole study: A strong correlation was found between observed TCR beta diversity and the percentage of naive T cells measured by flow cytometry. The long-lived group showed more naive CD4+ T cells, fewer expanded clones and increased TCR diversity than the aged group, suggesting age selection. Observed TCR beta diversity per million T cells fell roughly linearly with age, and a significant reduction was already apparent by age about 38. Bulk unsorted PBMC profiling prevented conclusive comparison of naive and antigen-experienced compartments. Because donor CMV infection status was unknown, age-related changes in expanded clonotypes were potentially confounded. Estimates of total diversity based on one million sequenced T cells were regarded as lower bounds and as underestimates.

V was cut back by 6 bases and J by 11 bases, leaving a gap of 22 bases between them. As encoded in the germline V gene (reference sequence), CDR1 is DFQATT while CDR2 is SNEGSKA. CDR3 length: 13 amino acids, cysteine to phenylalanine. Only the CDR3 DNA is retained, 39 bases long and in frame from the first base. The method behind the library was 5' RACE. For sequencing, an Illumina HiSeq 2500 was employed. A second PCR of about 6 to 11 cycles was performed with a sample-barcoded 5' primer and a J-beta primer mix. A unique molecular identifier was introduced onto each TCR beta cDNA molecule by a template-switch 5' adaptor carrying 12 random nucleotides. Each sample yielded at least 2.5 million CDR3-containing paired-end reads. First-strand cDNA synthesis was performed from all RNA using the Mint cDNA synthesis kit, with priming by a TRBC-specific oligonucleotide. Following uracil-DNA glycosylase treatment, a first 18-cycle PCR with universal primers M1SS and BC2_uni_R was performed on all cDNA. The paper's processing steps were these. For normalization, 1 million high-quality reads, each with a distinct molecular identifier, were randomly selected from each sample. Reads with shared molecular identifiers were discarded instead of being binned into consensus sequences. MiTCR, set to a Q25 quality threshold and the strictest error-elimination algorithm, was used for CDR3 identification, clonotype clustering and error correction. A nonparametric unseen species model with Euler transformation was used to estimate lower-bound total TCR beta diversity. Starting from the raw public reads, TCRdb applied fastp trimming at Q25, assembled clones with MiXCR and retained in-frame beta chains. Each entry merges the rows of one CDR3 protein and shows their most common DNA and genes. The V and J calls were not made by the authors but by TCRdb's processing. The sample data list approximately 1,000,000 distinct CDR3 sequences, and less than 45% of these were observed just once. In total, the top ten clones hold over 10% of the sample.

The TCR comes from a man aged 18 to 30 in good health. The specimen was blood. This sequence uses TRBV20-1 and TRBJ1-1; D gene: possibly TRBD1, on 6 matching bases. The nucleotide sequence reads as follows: TGCAGTGCGATTACTACAGGGAACCCAGTGGCTTTCTTT. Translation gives CSAITTGNPVAFF.